This T cell receptor beta chain emerged from a study of cytomegalovirus exposure and HLA in healthy donors listed by TCRdb under 2017. Study-level background: A later analysis indicated that the 120 validation repertoires were generated on the platform also employed for the 650 to 850 repertoires of the first cohort. In addition to the first cohort of approximately 670 subjects, a separate validation cohort of over 90 different subjects was used. The study aimed to test whether signatures of past pathogen exposure could be identified by cataloging public T cell receptors. To predict cytomegalovirus infection status, the study brought together high-throughput TCR immunosequencing, statistical association of individual TCRs with disease status, and machine learning.

A note on this clone: Its antigen has not been determined. Nothing much larger sits one base from this clone, and base qualities are not available.

General findings and caveats noted by the study authors: All 120 or so repertoires were used to score co-occurrence in the validation cohort in a later analysis, because that analysis had no HLA typing for the cohort. In vitro tests confirmed that a few of the cytomegalovirus-associated TCR beta chains recognize cytomegalovirus antigens. While some public TCRs were present in many individuals, most TCR sequences turned up only very rarely across donors. The classifier was reported to diagnose cytomegalovirus status with high specificity and sensitivity in both the original cohort and the validation cohort. The study listed 150 to 200 TCR beta chains as associated with cytomegalovirus. The authors suggested that the approach could potentially be generalized to other disease states and immunological phenotypes. A later analysis found that TCRs clustered in the first cohort also tended to co-occur in the 120 validation repertoires, with 94% of cluster scores above 0.

Library creation used the immunoSEQ multiplex PCR assay. Processing in the source paper ran as follows. A statistical classification framework was developed to diagnose cytomegalovirus status using the catalog of TCR beta chain sequences. TCRdb provides this immuneACCESS table in a form limited to in-frame rearrangements. Some clones are lacking; in checked studies, under half of them reflect an unresolved V gene, and why the rest are absent is not known. For V, J and clone size, that table is used; D and trimming come from the DNA. Within this sample are 140,000 or so clones, with about 91% of them counted one time only. In total, the top ten clones hold 4.5% of the sample. The donors were included in the validation cohort of 120 subjects, a group kept apart from the approximately 690-subject first cohort. The source is a young man in good health and CMV-seropositive. Sequenced input: PBMCs.

The CDR3 reads CASSLLAGGNTEAFF. The DNA is TGTGCCAGCAGTTTATTAGCAGGGGGCAACACTGAAGCTTTCTTT. The sequence links TRBV28 to TRBJ1-1; 8 central bases correspond to TRBD1. Here V drops 1 base and J drops 2 bases, and the junction holds 3 bases not matched to any gene. Spanning cysteine to phenylalanine, the CDR3 consists of 15 amino acids. CDR3 DNA only is kept here, 45 bases in frame from base 1. Taken from the germline V gene, the CDR1 and CDR2 loops are MDHEN and SYDVKM.